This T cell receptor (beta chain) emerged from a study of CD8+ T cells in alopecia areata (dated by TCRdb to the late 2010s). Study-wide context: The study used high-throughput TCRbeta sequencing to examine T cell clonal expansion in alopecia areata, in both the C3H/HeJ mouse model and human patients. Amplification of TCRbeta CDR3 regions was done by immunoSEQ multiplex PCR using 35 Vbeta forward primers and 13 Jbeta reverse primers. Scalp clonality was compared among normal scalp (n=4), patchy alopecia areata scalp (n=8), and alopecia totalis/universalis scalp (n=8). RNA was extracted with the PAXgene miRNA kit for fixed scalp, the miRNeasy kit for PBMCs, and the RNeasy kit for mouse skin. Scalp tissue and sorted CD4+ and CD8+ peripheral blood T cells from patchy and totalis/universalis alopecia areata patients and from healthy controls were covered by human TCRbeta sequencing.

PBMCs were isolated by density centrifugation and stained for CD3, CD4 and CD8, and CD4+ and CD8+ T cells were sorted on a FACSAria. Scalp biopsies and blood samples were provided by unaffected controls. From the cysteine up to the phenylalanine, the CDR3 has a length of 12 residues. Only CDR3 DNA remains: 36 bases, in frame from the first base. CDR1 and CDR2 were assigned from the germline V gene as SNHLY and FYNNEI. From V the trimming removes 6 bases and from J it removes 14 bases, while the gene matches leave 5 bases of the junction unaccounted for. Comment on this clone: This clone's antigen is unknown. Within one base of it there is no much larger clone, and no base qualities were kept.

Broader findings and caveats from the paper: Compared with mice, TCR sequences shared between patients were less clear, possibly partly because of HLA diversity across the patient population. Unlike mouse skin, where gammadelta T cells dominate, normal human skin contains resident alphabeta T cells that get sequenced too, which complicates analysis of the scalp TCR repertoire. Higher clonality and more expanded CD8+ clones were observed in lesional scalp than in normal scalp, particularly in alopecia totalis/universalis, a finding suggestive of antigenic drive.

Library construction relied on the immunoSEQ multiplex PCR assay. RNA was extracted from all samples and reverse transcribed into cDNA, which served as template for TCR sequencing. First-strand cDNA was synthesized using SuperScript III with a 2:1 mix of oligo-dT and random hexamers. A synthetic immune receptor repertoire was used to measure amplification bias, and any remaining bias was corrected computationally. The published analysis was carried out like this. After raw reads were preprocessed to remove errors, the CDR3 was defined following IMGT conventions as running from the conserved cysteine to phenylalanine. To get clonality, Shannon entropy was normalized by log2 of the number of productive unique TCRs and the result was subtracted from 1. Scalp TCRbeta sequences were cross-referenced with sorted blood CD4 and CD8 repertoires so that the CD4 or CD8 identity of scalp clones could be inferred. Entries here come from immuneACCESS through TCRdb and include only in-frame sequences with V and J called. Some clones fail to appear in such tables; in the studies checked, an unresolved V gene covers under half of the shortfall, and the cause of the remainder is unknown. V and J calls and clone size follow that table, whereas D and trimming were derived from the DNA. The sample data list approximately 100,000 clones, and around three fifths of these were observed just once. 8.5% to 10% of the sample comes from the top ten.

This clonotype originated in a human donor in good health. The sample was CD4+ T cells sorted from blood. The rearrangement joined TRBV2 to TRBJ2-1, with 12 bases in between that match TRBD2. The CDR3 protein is CASRASGGAKFF. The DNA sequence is TGTGCCAGCAGGGCTAGCGGGGGGGCAAAGTTCTTC.